This T cell receptor (beta chain) was captured in a study of blood T cell repertoires in COVID-19. On the study more broadly: COVID-19 samples, acute and convalescent, were from the United States, Italy and Spain. T cells, B-cell-depleted T cells, or PBMCs provided the cDNA or gDNA that served as material.

Germline-derived CDR1 and CDR2 are SGHRS and YFSETQ. Trimming removed 2 bases from V and 3 bases from J, with 7 bases in between. The CDR3 consists of 13 residues. A few counts support this clone. Authors' data handling: Researchers report that nucleated cell counts were estimated from reference gene primer amplification. The assay was immunoSEQ multiplex PCR, and TCRdb's table has in-frame clones only and misses some. Clone size and V and J calls were adopted from that table, with D and trimming inferred from the DNA. Of 300,000 to 400,000 clones listed, 88% are singletons. While infection was still active, Seattle patients were enrolled and then followed longitudinally.

The genes are TRBV5-1 and TRBJ2-3; D remains unclear. Sequencing was performed on peripheral blood. The TCR was taken from a woman aged 25 to 39 with COVID-19, enrolled during active disease. The CDR3 loop reads CASSFPDTDTQYF. DNA for the CDR3: TGCGCCAGCAGCTTTCCAGATACAGATACGCAGTATTTT.